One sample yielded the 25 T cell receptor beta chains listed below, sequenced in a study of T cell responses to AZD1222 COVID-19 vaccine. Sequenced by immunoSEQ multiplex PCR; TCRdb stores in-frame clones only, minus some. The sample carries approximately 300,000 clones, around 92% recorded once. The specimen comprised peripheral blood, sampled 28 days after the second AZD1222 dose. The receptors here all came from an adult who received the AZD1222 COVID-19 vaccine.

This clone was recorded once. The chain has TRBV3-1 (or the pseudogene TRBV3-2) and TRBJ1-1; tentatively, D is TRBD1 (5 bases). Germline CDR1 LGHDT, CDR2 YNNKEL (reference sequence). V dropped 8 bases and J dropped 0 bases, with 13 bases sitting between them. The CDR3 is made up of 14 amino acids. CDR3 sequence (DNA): TGTGCCAGCGCCCTGGGGACGATGAACACTGAAGCTTTCTTT. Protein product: CASALGTMNTEAFF.

The CDR3 protein is CAWNVAPGELFF. CDR3 in DNA: TGTGCCTGGAATGTAGCCCCGGGGGAGCTGTTTTTT. The chain joins TRBV30 to TRBJ2-2; D gene uncertain. This CDR3 has 12 amino acids. CDR1 and CDR2 (germline): GTSNPN, SVGIG (reference sequence). V lost 4 bases, J lost 8 bases, and 11 bases lay in between.

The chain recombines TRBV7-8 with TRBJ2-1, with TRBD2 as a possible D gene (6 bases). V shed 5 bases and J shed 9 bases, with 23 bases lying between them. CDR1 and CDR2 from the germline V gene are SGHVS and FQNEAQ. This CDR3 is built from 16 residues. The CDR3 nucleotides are TGTGCCAGCAGCCCCTTGCTGGCGGGGCGGCGGGTTGAGCAGTTCTTC. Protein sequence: CASSPLLAGRRVEQFF.

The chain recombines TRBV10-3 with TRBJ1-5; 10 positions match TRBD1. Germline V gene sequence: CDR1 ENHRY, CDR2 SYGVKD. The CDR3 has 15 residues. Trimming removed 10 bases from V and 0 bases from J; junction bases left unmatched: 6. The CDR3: CATTGTGDSNQPQHF. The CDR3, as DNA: TGTGCCACCACCGGGACAGGGGATAGCAATCAGCCCCAGCATTTT.

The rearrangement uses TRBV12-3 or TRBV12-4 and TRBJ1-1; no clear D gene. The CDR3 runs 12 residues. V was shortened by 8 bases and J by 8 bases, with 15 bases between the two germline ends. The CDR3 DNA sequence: TGTGCCAGCCGATCCCAAAAGATCGAAGCTTTCTTT. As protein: CASRSQKIEAFF.

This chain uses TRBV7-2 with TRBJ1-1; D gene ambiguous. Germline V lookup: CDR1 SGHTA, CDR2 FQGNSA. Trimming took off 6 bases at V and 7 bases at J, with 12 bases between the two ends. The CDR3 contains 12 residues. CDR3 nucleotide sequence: TGTGCCAGCAGGTACATCAGTGATGAAGCTTTCTTT. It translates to CASRYISDEAFF.

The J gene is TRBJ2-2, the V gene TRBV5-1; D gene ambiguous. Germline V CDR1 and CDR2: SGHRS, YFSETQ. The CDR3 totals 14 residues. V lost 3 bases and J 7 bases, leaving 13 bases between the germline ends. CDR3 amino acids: CASSYSGQGGELFF. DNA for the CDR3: TGCGCCAGCAGCTATTCCGGGCAAGGCGGGGAGCTGTTTTTT.

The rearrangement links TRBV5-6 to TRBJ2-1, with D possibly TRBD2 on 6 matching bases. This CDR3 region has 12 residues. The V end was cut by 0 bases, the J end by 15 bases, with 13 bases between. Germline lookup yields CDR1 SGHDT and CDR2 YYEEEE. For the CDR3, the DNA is TGTGCCAGCAGCTTGGTTGGGACTCAGCTGTTCTTC. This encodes CASSLVGTQLFF.

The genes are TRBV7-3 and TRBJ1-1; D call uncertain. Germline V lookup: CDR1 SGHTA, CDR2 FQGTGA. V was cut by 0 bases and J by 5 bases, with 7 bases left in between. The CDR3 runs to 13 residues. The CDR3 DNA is TGTGCCAGCAGCTTAACTGGGAGTACTGAAGCTTTCTTT. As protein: CASSLTGSTEAFF.

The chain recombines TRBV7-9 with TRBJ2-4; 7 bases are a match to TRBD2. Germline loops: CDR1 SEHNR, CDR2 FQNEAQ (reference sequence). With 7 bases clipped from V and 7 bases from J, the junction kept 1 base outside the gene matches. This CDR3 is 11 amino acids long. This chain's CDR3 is CASTGGNIQYF. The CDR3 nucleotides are TGTGCCAGCACCGGGGGGAACATTCAGTACTTC.

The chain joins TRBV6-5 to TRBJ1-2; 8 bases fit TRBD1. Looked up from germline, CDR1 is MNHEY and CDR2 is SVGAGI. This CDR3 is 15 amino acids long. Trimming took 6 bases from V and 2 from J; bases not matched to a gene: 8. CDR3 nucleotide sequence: TGTGCCAGCAGCCTTGGACAGGGAGTCAACTATGGCTACACCTTC. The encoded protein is CASSLGQGVNYGYTF.

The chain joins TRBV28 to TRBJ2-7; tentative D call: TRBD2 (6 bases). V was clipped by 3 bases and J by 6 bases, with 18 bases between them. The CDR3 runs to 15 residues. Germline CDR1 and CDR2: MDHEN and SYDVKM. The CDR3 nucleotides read TGTGCCAGCAGTTTTGGAGGGTTAAGGATAGGCGAGCAGTACTTC. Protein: CASSFGGLRIGEQYF.

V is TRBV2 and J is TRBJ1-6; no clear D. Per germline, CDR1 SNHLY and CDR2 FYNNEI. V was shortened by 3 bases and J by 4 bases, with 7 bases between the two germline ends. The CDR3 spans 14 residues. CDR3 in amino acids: CASSERPYNSPLHF. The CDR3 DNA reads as TGTGCCAGCAGTGAGAGACCGTATAATTCACCCCTCCACTTT. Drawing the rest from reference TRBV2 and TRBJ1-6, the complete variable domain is EPEVTQTPSHQVTQMGQEVILRCVPISNHLYFYWYRQILGQKVEFLVSFYNNEISEKSEIFDDQFSVERPDGSNFTLKIRSTKLEDSAMYFCASSERPYNSPLHFGNGTRLTVT.

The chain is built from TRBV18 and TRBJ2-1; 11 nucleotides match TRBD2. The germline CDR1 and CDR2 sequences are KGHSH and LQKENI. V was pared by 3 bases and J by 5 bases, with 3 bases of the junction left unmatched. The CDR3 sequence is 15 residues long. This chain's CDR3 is CASSPALAGDNEQFF. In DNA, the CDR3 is TGTGCCAGCTCACCGGCACTAGCGGGAGACAATGAGCAGTTCTTC.

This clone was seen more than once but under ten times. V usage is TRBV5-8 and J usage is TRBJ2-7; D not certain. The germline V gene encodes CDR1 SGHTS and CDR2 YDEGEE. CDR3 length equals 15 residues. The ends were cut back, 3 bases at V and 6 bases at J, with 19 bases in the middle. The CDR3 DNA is TGTGCCAGCAGCTCCCGCCGACAATTGAAGTCCGAGCAGTACTTC. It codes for CASSSRRQLKSEQYF.

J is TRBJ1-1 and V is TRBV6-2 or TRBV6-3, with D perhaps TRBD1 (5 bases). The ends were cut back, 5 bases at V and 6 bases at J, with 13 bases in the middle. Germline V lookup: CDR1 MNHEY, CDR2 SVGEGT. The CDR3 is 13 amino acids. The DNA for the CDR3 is TGTGCCAGCAGTCCCCCGGGGCAGCCTGAAGCTTTCTTT. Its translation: CASSPPGQPEAFF.

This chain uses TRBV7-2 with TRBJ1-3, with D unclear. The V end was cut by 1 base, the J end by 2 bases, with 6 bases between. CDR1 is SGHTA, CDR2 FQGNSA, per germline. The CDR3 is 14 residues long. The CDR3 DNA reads TGTGCCAGCAGCTTAGGAGGGACTGGAAACACCATATATTTT. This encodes CASSLGGTGNTIYF.

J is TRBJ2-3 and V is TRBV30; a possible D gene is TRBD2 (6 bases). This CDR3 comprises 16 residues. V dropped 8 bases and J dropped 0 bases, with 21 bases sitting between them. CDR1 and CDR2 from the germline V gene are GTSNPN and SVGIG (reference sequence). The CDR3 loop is CATTLFGGTSTDTQYF. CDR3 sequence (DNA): TGTGCCACGACCCTCTTCGGGGGAACGAGCACAGATACGCAGTATTTT.

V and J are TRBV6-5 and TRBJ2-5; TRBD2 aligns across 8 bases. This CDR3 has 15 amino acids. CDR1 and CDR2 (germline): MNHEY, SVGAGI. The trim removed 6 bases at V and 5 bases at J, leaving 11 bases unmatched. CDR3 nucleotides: TGTGCCAGCAGGGCAGCGGGAGCCCACTGGGAGACCCAGTACTTC. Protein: CASRAAGAHWETQYF.

CDR3 sequence: CASSLRTGSSYNEQFF. CDR3 nucleotide sequence: TGTGCCAGCAGCTTGAGGACAGGGAGCTCCTACAATGAGCAGTTCTTC. The rearrangement links TRBV5-4 to TRBJ2-1; 8 nucleotides align to TRBD1. The CDR3 length is 16 residues. Germline values: CDR1 SGHNT, CDR2 YYREEE (reference sequence). V was pared by 1 base and J by 0 bases, with 3 bases of the junction left unmatched.

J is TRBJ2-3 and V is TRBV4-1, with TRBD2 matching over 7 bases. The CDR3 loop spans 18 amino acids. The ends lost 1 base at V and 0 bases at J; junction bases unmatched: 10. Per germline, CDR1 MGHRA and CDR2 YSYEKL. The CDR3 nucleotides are TGCGCCAGCAGCCAAGCTCCCGGGACTACCACTAGCACAGATACGCAGTATTTT. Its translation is CASSQAPGTTTSTDTQYF.

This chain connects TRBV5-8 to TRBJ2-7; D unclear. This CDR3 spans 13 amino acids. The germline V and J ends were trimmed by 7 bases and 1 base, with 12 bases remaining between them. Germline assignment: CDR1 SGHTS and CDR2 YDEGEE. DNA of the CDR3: TGTGCCAGCCGTGGATCCTGGTCCTACGAGCAGTACTTC. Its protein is CASRGSWSYEQYF.

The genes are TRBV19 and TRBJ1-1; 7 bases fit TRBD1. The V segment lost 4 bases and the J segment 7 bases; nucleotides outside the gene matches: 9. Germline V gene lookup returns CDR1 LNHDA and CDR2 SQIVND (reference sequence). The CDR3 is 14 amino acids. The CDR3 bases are TGTGCCAGTAGTACGAGACAGGGTGGGGGTGAAGCTTTCTTT. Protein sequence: CASSTRQGGGEAFF. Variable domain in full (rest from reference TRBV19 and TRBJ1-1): DGGITQSPKYLFRKEGQNVTLSCEQNLNHDAMYWYRQDPGQGLRLIYYSQIVNDFQKGDIAEGYSVSREKKESFPLTVTSAQKNPTAFYLCASSTRQGGGEAFFGQGTRLTVV.

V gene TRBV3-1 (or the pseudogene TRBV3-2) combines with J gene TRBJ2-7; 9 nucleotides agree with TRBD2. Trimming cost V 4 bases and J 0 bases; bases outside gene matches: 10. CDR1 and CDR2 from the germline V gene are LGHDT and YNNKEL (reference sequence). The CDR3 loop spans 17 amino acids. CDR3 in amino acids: CASSPLVRTSDSYEQYF. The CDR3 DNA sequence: TGTGCCAGCAGCCCACTCGTTAGGACTAGCGACTCCTACGAGCAGTACTTC.

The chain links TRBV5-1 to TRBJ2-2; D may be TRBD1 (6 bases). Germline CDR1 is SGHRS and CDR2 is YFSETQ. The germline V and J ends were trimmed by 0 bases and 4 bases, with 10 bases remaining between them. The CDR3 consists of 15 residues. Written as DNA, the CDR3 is TGCGCCAGCAGCTTGGGAGTACAGGGCACCGGGGAGCTGTTTTTT. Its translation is CASSLGVQGTGELFF.